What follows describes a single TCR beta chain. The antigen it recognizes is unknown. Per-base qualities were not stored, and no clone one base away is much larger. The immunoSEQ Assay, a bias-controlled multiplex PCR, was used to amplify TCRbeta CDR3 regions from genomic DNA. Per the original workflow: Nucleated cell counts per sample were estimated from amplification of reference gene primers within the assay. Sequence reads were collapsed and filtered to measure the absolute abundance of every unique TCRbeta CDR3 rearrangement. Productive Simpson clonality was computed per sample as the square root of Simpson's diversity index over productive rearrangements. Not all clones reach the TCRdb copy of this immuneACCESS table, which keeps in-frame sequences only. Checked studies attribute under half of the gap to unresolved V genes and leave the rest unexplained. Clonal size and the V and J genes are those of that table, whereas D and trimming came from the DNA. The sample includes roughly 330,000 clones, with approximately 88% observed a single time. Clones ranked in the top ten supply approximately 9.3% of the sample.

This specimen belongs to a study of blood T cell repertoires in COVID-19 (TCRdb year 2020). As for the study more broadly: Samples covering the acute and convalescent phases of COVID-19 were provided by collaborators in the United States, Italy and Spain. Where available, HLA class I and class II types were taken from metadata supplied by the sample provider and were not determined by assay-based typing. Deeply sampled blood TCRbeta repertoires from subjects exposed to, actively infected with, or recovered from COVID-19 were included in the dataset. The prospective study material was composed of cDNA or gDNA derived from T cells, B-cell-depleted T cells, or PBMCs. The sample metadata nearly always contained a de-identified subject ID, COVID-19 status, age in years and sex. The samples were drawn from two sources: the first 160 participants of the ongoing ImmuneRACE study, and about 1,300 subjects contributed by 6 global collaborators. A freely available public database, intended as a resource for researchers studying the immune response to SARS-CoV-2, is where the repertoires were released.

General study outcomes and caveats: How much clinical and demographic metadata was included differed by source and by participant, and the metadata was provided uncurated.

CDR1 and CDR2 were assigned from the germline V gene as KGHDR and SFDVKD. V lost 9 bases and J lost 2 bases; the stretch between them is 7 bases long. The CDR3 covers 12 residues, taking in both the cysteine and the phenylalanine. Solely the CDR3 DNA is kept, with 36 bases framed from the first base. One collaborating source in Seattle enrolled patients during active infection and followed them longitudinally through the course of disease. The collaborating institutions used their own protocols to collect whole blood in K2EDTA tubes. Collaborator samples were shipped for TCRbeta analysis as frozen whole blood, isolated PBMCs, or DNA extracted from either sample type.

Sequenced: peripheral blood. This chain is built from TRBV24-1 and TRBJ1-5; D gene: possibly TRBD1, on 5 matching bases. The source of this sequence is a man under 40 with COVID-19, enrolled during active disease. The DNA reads TGTGCCACCCAGGGTGGCAATCAGCCCCAGCATTTT. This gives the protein CATQGGNQPQHF.